One T cell receptor beta chain is described in this entry. The data were taken from a study of control samples from healthy donors and cancer patients. Profiling relied on immunoSEQ multiplex PCR, and the TCRdb table lists in-frame clones only, not all of them. Counted here are under 30,000 clones, about 82% occurring once; the ten biggest clones make up approximately 6.3%. The CDR3 spans 15 residues. The germline V and J ends were trimmed by 3 bases and 1 base, with 10 bases remaining between them. Germline V CDR1 and CDR2: SEHNR, FQNEAQ (reference sequence). This receptor was taken from a woman in her sixties or seventies with head and neck cancer. The V gene is TRBV7-9, the J gene TRBJ1-3; D not resolved. Sequencing used PBMCs. CDR3 in DNA: TGTGCCAGCAGCTTCGCGGACCTTTCTGGAAACACCATATATTTT. This codes for CASSFADLSGNTIYF. The complete variable domain, with remaining parts taken from reference TRBV7-9 and TRBJ1-3, reads DTGVSQNPRHKITKRGQNVTFRCDPISEHNRLYWYRQTLGQGPEFLTYFQNEAQLEKSRLLSDRFSAERPKGSFSTLEIQRTEQGDSAMYLCASSFADLSGNTIYFGEGSWLTVV.